This entry concerns a single T cell receptor (beta chain). Its antigen is not known. The assay was immunoSEQ multiplex PCR, and TCRdb's table has in-frame clones only and misses some. The sample lists 80,000 to 95,000 clones, 90% to 95% seen once, with 5.5% to 7% in the top ten. Germline V gene sequence: CDR1 MNHNS, CDR2 SASEGT. This CDR3 has 14 residues. V was trimmed by 3 bases and J by 4 bases, leaving 10 bases between them. The data belong to a study of graft-versus-host responses after intestinal transplantation. The clonotype comes from a human donor who received an intestinal transplant. The specimen comprised unstimulated CD8+ T cells sorted from spleen or lymph node cells, sampled before intestinal transplant. This sequence joins TRBV6-1 and TRBJ1-5; D gene uncertain. CDR3 protein: CASSERTANQPQHF. The CDR3 region has the DNA TGTGCCAGCAGTGAGCGGACGGCAAATCAGCCCCAGCATTTT.